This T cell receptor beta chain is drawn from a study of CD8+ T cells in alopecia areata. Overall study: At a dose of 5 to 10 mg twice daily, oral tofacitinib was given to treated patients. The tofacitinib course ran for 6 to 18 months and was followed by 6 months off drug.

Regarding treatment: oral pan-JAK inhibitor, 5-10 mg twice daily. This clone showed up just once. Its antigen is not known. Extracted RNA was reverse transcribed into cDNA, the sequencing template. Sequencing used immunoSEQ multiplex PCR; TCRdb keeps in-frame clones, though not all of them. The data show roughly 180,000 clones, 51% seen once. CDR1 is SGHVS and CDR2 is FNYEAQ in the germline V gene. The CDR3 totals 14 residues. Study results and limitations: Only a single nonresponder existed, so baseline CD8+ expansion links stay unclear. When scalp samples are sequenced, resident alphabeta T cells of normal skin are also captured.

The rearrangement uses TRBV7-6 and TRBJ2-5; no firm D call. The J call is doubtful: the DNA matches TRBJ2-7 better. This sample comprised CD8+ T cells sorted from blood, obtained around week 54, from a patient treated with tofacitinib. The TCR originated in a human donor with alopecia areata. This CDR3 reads CASSLAVSSYEQYF. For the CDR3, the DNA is TGTGCCAGCAGCTTAGCGGTTAGCTCCTACGAGCAGTACTTC.